Below, 18 T cell receptor beta chains from the same sample are listed, as sequenced in a study of patients and donors after allogeneic stem cell transplantation. Via MiXCR, TCRdb re-called the RT-PCR reads, giving one row per CDR3 protein. The sample holds about 40,000 distinct CDR3 sequences; roughly 30% are singletons and the top ten take around 72%. Sample: blood, either unsorted or a sorted T cell fraction (not recorded which). These receptors were taken from a human donor who was either an allogeneic HSCT recipient or a stem cell or donor lymphocyte infusion donor (not recorded which). It is not recorded whose cells these are; they may come from a transplant donor.

In its sample, this clonotype was seen many times. This chain links TRBV4-2 with TRBJ1-4, with no clear D. The CDR3 has 16 residues. V lost 0 bases and J 3 bases, leaving 11 bases between the germline ends. Per germline, CDR1 LGHNA and CDR2 YNFKEQ. CDR3 coding DNA: TGTGCCAGCAGCCAAGATCGGGCCAGCTCTAATGAAAAACTGTTTTTT. It yields the protein CASSQDRASSNEKLFF.

The V gene is TRBV4-2, the J gene TRBJ2-1; no firm D call. The CDR3 extends over 15 amino acids. Germline V CDR1 and CDR2: LGHNA, YNFKEQ. Trimming took off 1 base at V and 9 bases at J, with 16 bases between the two ends. The CDR3 reads CASSQGRDAIGEQFF. In nucleotides, the CDR3 is TGTGCCAGCAGCCAAGGACGAGACGCTATCGGTGAGCAGTTCTTC.

This clonotype occurred once. Since the CDR3 does not end with the conserved phenylalanine or tryptophan, this likely comes from a read error. The chain carries TRBV4-3 and TRBJ1-6; D not certain. Germline lookup yields CDR1 LGHNA and CDR2 YSLEER. The CDR3 consists of 16 residues. V gave up 0 bases and J gave up 4 bases, with 10 bases separating them. The CDR3 region has the DNA TGCGCCAGCAGCCAAGAAGCAGTCGTGTATAATTCACCCCTCCACTTG. Translated, it gives CASSQEAVVYNSPLHL.

This clonotype was counted ten times or more. Written as DNA, the CDR3 is TGTGCCAGCTCACCGGGACAGGGGGCGACAGGAACTGAAGCTTTCTTT. Translated: CASSPGQGATGTEAFF. The V and J genes are TRBV18 and TRBJ1-1; 12 positions agree with TRBD1. Germline V gene data show CDR1 as KGHSH and CDR2 as LQKENI. This CDR3 region has 16 residues. J was trimmed by 5 bases and V by 3 bases; bases with no gene match: 7.

The chain carries TRBV4-3 and TRBJ1-2, with no clear D. The CDR3 spans 14 residues. V lost 0 bases to trimming and J lost 2 bases, with 7 bases between them. Germline-derived CDR1 and CDR2 are LGHNA and YSLEER. This CDR3 is CASSQDQRNYGYTF. For the CDR3, the DNA is TGCGCCAGCAGCCAAGATCAGCGCAACTATGGCTACACCTTC.

A few counts support this clonotype. The chain employs TRBV7-9 and TRBJ1-1; D unclear. Trimming pared 2 bases from V and 0 bases from J, leaving 7 bases between. The CDR3 length is 14 residues. Germline loops: CDR1 SEHNR, CDR2 FQNEAQ (reference sequence). CDR3 nucleotides: TGTGCCAGCAGCTTAAACTCATTGAACACTGAAGCTTTCTTT. Amino acid sequence: CASSLNSLNTEAFF. Together with reference TRBV7-9 and TRBJ1-1, the CDR3 gives the full variable domain: DTGVSQNPRHKITKRGQNVTFRCDPISEHNRLYWYRQTLGQGPEFLTYFQNEAQLEKSRLLSDRFSAERPKGSFSTLEIQRTEQGDSAMYLCASSLNSLNTEAFFGQGTRLTVV.

The chain combines TRBV6-5 with TRBJ1-5; TRBD1 matches at 8 bases. This CDR3 has 16 amino acids. The trim removed 5 bases at V and 0 bases at J, leaving 6 bases unmatched. Germline CDR1 is MNHEY and CDR2 is SVGAGI. CDR3 coding DNA: TGTGCCAGCAGTCGCAGGGGGCCCCATAGCAATCAGCCCCAGCATTTT. Its translation is CASSRRGPHSNQPQHF.

The CDR3 DNA reads as TGTGCCAGCAGTTTGGGTCGGGGGGCTTTCTTT. This encodes CASSLGRGAFF. The rearrangement uses TRBV12-3 or TRBV12-4 and TRBJ1-1, with a weak D call TRBD1 (5 bases). CDR3 length: 11 amino acids. With 3 bases removed from V and 11 bases from J, the gap between germline ends came to 10 bases.

In its sample, this clonotype was seen once. The chain uses TRBV28 and TRBJ1-5; no definite D call. There are 12 residues in the CDR3. Germline CDR1 reads MDHEN; CDR2 reads SYDVKM. Trimming pared 5 bases from V and 16 bases from J, leaving 18 bases between. The CDR3 here is CASSMEGNQPHF. The CDR3 nucleotides read TGTGCCAGCAGTATGGAGGGAAATCAGCCCCATTTT.

The chain has TRBV10-3 and TRBJ1-5, with 7 bases aligning to TRBD1. This CDR3 comprises 14 residues. Germline V CDR1 and CDR2: ENHRY, SYGVKD. The V and J ends lost 2 bases and 10 bases, in that order; junction bases with no gene match: 8. Here the CDR3 reads CAISEAGQAAPQHF. In DNA, the CDR3 is TGTGCCATCAGTGAGGCCGGACAGGCCGCACCCCAGCATTTT.

The chain is built from TRBV5-1 and TRBJ2-5; D unclear. CDR3 length: 13 amino acids. Per the germline V gene, CDR1 is SGHRS and CDR2 is YFSETQ. Trimming stripped 0 bases from V and 5 bases from J, with 8 bases between. The DNA for the CDR3 is TGCGCCAGCAGCTTGGCCAGTGAGGAGACCCAGTACTTC. It yields the protein CASSLASEETQYF. The full variable domain, rest sourced from reference TRBV5-1 and TRBJ2-5, is KAGVTQTPRYLIKTRGQQVTLSCSPISGHRSVSWYQQTPGQGLQFLFEYFSETQRNKGNFPGRFSGRQFSNSRSEMNVSTLELGDSALYLCASSLASEETQYFGPGTRLLVL.

This clonotype came up many times. The V call is TRBV15, the J call TRBJ1-5; 8 nucleotides match TRBD1. The CDR3 length is 15 residues. Trimming cost V 4 bases and J 3 bases; bases outside gene matches: 5. The germline gives CDR1 LNHNV, CDR2 YYDKDF (reference sequence). The CDR3 is CATSTKGQVNQPQHF. The DNA for the CDR3 is TGTGCCACCAGCACCAAGGGACAGGTCAATCAGCCCCAGCATTTT.

This chain links TRBV29-1 with TRBJ1-1; a weak D match, TRBD1 (5 bases). Trimming left V 3 bases short and J 6 bases short, with 17 bases between. The CDR3 is 14 amino acids. The germline V gene encodes CDR1 SQVTM and CDR2 ANQGSEA. The CDR3 DNA follows: TGCAGCGTTGAGGGCCTGGCAGGGCATGCTGAAGCTTTCTTT. Translated: CSVEGLAGHAEAFF.

J is TRBJ2-1 and V is TRBV6-2 or TRBV6-3, with D perhaps assigned TRBD1 or TRBD2 (5 bases each). Trimming stripped 2 bases from V and 12 bases from J, with 17 bases between. CDR3 length: 14 amino acids. CDR1 is MNHEY and CDR2 is SVGEGT in the germline V gene. The CDR3, as DNA: TGTGCCAGCAGTTACAAGGGGCGGCCGGGACCGCAGTTCTTC. Translating gives CASSYKGRPGPQFF.

V and J are TRBV6-2 or TRBV6-3 and TRBJ1-2; D remains unclear. Trimming removed 2 bases at V and 3 bases at J, with 4 bases between. The germline CDR1 and CDR2 sequences are MNHEY and SVGEGT. The CDR3 extends over 12 amino acids. The CDR3 region has the DNA TGTGCCAGCAGTTACAGTGACTATGGCTACACCTTC. Protein sequence: CASSYSDYGYTF.

This clonotype was seen ten or more times. J is TRBJ1-5 and V is TRBV2; 9 bases map to TRBD1. The trim removed 6 bases at V and 7 bases at J, leaving 4 bases unmatched. Germline lookup yields CDR1 SNHLY and CDR2 FYNNEI. This CDR3 contains 13 residues. CDR3 residues: CASRGQGSQPQHF. The CDR3 nucleotides read TGTGCCAGCAGGGGACAGGGATCCCAGCCCCAGCATTTT.

This clonotype was detected a few times. The rearrangement links TRBV28 to TRBJ2-1, with a tentative D call TRBD2 (6 bases). V was pared by 6 bases and J by 0 bases, with 18 bases between. The length of the CDR3 is 17 residues. CDR1 is MDHEN and CDR2 is SYDVKM in the germline V gene. CDR3 amino acids: CASSRDLGGSSYNEQFF. For the CDR3, the DNA is TGTGCCAGCAGCCGAGACCTGGGGGGATCCTCCTACAATGAGCAGTTCTTC.

The V and J genes are TRBV5-5 and TRBJ1-5; D unresolved. Germline loops: CDR1 SGHKS, CDR2 YYEKEE (reference sequence). This CDR3 region has 13 residues. Trimming pared 2 bases from V and 6 bases from J, leaving 9 bases between. CDR3 amino acids: CASSFIPSQPQHF. The CDR3 bases are TGTGCCAGCAGCTTTATCCCGAGTCAGCCCCAGCATTTT.